Listed here are 22 T cell receptor beta chains from one sample, sequenced in a study of shared clonotypes between healthy human individuals. Libraries were prepared by immunoSEQ multiplex PCR; TCRdb keeps only in-frame clonotypes and omits some of them. The repertoire includes hundreds of thousands of clones, approximately 79% of them detected once, and 1.7% sits in the top ten. Sequences were obtained from memory CD4+ T cells sorted from blood. Stated subset: CD45RA-negative fraction. The source is a young woman in good health.

The chain is built from TRBV4-1 and TRBJ2-3, with D tentatively TRBD2 (7 bases). Germline CDR1 reads MGHRA; CDR2 reads YSYEKL. The CDR3 consists of 15 residues. Deletions cut 1 base from V and 6 bases from J, with 14 bases between. The DNA for the CDR3 is TGCGCCAGCAGCCAAGTAGGGGGGGGCGTCGATACGCAGTATTTT. Residues: CASSQVGGGVDTQYF.

The genes are TRBV18 and TRBJ1-1; D remains ambiguous. CDR3 size: 13 residues. V was pared by 0 bases and J by 3 bases, with 5 bases between. Germline V lookup: CDR1 KGHSH, CDR2 LQKENI. As DNA, the CDR3 is TGTGCCAGCTCACCACCAGGGTACACTGAAGCTTTCTTT. Its protein is CASSPPGYTEAFF.

This clone showed up just a few times. V gene TRBV30 combines with J gene TRBJ1-5, with 7 bases aligning to TRBD1. CDR1 and CDR2 (germline): GTSNPN, SVGIG (reference sequence). The CDR3 runs to 14 residues. Trimming cost V 5 bases and J 0 bases; bases outside gene matches: 4. Here the CDR3 DNA reads TGTGCCTGGTCCCGGGACAGTAGCAATCAGCCCCAGCATTTT. This encodes CAWSRDSSNQPQHF.

The CDR3 region has the DNA TGTGCCAGCAGCTTATTGGGGGCAGGAACCGGGGAGCTGTTTTTT. Amino acids: CASSLLGAGTGELFF. The rearrangement links TRBV5-6 to TRBJ2-2; D might be TRBD1 (6 bases). The CDR3 has 15 amino acids. V was trimmed by 2 bases and J by 5 bases, leaving 13 bases between them. The germline V gene has CDR1 SGHDT and CDR2 YYEEEE.

The J gene is TRBJ2-2, the V gene TRBV2; D is ambiguous. The CDR3 runs to 12 residues. V was clipped by 3 bases and J by 6 bases, with 5 bases between them. Germline loops: CDR1 SNHLY, CDR2 FYNNEI. CDR3 bases: TGTGCCAGCAGTGATCTATCCGGGGAGCTGTTTTTT. Protein product: CASSDLSGELFF.

The CDR3 DNA reads TGTGCCAGCAGTCCCTGGGGGACCTCTGGGGCCAACGTCCTGACTTTC. It specifies CASSPWGTSGANVLTF. V is TRBV27 and J is TRBJ2-6; D may match TRBD1 or TRBD2 (5 bases each). This CDR3 comprises 16 residues. From germline, CDR1 is MNHEY and CDR2 SMNVEV (reference sequence). The germline V and J ends were trimmed by 5 bases and 0 bases, with 11 bases remaining between them.

The V call is TRBV6-1, the J call TRBJ2-5; D is ambiguous. Between the trimmed V and J ends, which lost 2 bases and 7 bases, there was a span of 17 bases. The CDR3 runs to 15 residues. Per the germline V gene, CDR1 is MNHNS and CDR2 is SASEGT. CDR3: CASSEITGGLGTQYF. In nucleotides, the CDR3 is TGTGCCAGCAGTGAAATCACTGGCGGCTTGGGGACCCAGTACTTC.

This clone was counted ten times or more. The V gene is TRBV6-1, the J gene TRBJ1-2, with 7 positions matching TRBD1. Germline V gene sequence: CDR1 MNHNS, CDR2 SASEGT. V trimming: 2 bases; J trimming: 5 bases; junction bases outside the gene matches: 5. The CDR3 consists of 14 residues. The CDR3 spells CASSETRDRYGYTF. In DNA, the CDR3 is TGTGCCAGCAGTGAAACCCGGGACAGATATGGCTACACCTTC.

CDR3: CASSLDRGLKETQYF. CDR3 DNA sequence: TGTGCCAGCAGCTTGGACAGGGGGCTAAAGGAGACCCAGTACTTC. J is TRBJ2-5 and V is TRBV5-4; 9 bases agree with TRBD1. Trimming at V came to 0 bases and at J to 5 bases, leaving 5 bases not matched to a gene. This CDR3 comprises 15 residues. Germline V gene lookup returns CDR1 SGHNT and CDR2 YYREEE (reference sequence).

The chain recombines TRBV5-1 with TRBJ1-1, with a possible D match to TRBD1 (5 bases). The CDR3 spans 11 residues. Germline V gene data show CDR1 as SGHRS and CDR2 as YFSETQ. The V gene lost 6 bases and the J gene lost 8 bases, with 11 bases spanning the gap. This CDR3 is CASNYRQEAFF. The CDR3 bases are TGCGCCAGCAACTACCGACAGGAAGCTTTCTTT.

A word on this clone: One end of the junction fails to match germline, which may point to a read error. The V and J genes are TRBV28 and TRBJ1-1; TRBD1 aligns across 7 bases. Germline CDR1 MDHEN, CDR2 SYDVKM. The CDR3 is made up of 15 amino acids. The CDR3 DNA follows: TGTGCCAGCAGCCCCGGGACAGCGGGGAACGCTGAAGCTTTCTTT. Its translation is CASSPGTAGNAEAFF.

The chain has TRBV14 and TRBJ2-1, with D possibly matching TRBD2 (5 bases). This CDR3 spans 12 amino acids. V was pared by 2 bases and J by 7 bases, with 6 bases between. Germline CDR1 and CDR2: SGHDN and FVKESK. The CDR3 DNA follows: TGTGCCAGCAGCCAATCGGGGAATGAGCAGTTCTTC. It is translated as CASSQSGNEQFF.

As concerns this clone: This sequence may be a read error, since a much larger clone differs from it by one base. This chain joins TRBV11-3 and TRBJ2-3; maybe TRBD2 (6 bases). Germline V lookup: CDR1 SGHNT, CDR2 YENEEA. The CDR3 is 14 amino acids. Trimming cost V 5 bases and J 0 bases, with 9 bases left between them. The CDR3 region is CASSPGTSTDTQYF. The CDR3 region has the DNA TGTGCCAGCAGCCCCGGGACTAGCACAGATACGCAGTATTTT.

The table lists this clone with a count of one. This chain uses TRBV7-3 with TRBJ2-3; a weak D match, TRBD2 (6 bases). Germline-derived CDR1 and CDR2 are SGHTA and FQGTGA. The V end was cut by 4 bases, the J end by 0 bases, with 8 bases between. CDR3 length: 14 residues. The CDR3 DNA follows: TGTGCCAGCAGCTCAGGGACTAGCACAGATACGCAGTATTTT. This gives the protein CASSSGTSTDTQYF.

This clone came up a few times. The chain is built from TRBV11-2 and TRBJ2-1; 8 nucleotides match TRBD2. The CDR3 is made up of 15 amino acids. Germline trimming cut 3 bases from V and 6 bases from J; bases unmatched to any gene: 7. The germline V gene encodes CDR1 SGHAT and CDR2 FQNNGV. This chain's CDR3 is CASSFRAGGSNEQFF. CDR3 nucleotides: TGTGCCAGCAGCTTTAGGGCGGGGGGTAGCAATGAGCAGTTCTTC.

CDR3 DNA sequence: TGTGCCAGCAGCTGGGACTACGAGCAGTACTTC. Amino acids: CASSWDYEQYF. This chain links TRBV5-6 with TRBJ2-7; D is ambiguous. Trimming shortened V by 3 bases and J by 3 bases, and 4 bases separated the two germline ends. The CDR3 extends over 11 amino acids. Germline values: CDR1 SGHDT, CDR2 YYEEEE.

J is TRBJ2-1 and V is TRBV28, with TRBD2 matching over 9 bases. Germline CDR1 MDHEN, CDR2 SYDVKM. V lost 4 bases to trimming and J lost 6 bases; unmatched junction nucleotides: 13. This CDR3 comprises 17 residues. CDR3 DNA: TGTGCCAGCAGTTCCGTCCCGGGACTAGCTGAGATCAATGAGCAGTTCTTC. This encodes CASSSVPGLAEINEQFF.

This chain uses TRBV28 with TRBJ2-7; perhaps D is TRBD1 or TRBD2 (6 bases each). The V gene lost 5 bases and the J gene lost 2 bases, with 19 bases spanning the gap. Germline V CDR1 and CDR2: MDHEN, SYDVKM. The CDR3 length is 16 residues. CDR3 residues: CASSPSGGAGPYEQYF. The CDR3 DNA follows: TGTGCCAGCAGTCCTTCTGGGGGCGCGGGGCCCTACGAGCAGTACTTC.

This chain uses TRBV18 with TRBJ1-1; the D is unclear. The ends were cut back, 2 bases at V and 3 bases at J, with 13 bases in the middle. This CDR3 is 15 amino acids long. Germline V gives CDR1 KGHSH, CDR2 LQKENI. This CDR3 reads CASSPGRGGYTEAFF. CDR3 DNA: TGTGCCAGCTCACCAGGCCGGGGAGGTTACACTGAAGCTTTCTTT.

V is TRBV9 and J is TRBJ2-7; D is perhaps TRBD2 (5 bases). The germline V and J ends were trimmed by 0 bases and 4 bases, with 14 bases remaining between them. Germline V gives CDR1 SGDLS, CDR2 YYNGEE. CDR3 length: 15 amino acids. CDR3 in DNA: TGTGCCAGCAGCGTAGCTCCACTAGAAGGGTACGAGCAGTACTTC. Protein: CASSVAPLEGYEQYF.

The genes are TRBV19 and TRBJ2-3; 10 bases are a match to TRBD2. With V trimmed by 3 bases and J by 9 bases, 6 bases remained unmatched. Germline V CDR1 and CDR2: LNHDA, SQIVND (reference sequence). This CDR3 region has 14 residues. The CDR3 spells CASSIGTSAPTQYF. CDR3 DNA sequence: TGTGCCAGTAGTATCGGGACTAGCGCCCCCACGCAGTATTTT.

J is TRBJ1-1 and V is TRBV5-4, with D possibly being TRBD1 (6 bases). The germline V gene has CDR1 SGHNT and CDR2 YYREEE (reference sequence). The ends were cut back, 1 base at V and 3 bases at J, with 13 bases in the middle. This CDR3 contains 15 residues. The CDR3 spells CASSLTGPWDTEAFF. CDR3 in DNA: TGTGCCAGCAGCTTGACAGGGCCCTGGGACACTGAAGCTTTCTTT.